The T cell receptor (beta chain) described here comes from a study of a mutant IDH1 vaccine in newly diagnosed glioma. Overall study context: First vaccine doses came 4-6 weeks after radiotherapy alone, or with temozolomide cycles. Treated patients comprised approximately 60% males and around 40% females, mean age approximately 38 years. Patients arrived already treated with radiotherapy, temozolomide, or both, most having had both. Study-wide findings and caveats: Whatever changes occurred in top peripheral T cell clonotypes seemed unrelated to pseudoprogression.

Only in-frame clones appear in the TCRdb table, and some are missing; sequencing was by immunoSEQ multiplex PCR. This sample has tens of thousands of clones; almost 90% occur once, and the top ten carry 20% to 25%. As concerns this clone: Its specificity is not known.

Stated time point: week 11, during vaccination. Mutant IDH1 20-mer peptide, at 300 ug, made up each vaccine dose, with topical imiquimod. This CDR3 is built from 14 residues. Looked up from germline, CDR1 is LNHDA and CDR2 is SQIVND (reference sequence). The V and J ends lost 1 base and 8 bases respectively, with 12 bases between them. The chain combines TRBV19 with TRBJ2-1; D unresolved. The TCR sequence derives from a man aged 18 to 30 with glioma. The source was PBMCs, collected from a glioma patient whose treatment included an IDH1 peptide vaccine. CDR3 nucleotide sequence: TGTGCCAGTAGTATAGTCAAAGGGTGGGATGAGCAGTTCTTC. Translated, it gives CASSIVKGWDEQFF.